Presented here are 3 T cell receptor beta chains from one specimen sequenced in a study of T-cell memory formation after mild COVID-19. TCRdb called the 5' RACE reads again in MiXCR, with one record for every CDR3 protein. The sample has over 450,000 distinct CDR3 sequences, just over 20% seen once; the top ten hold about an eighth. Sequences were obtained from PBMCs or a T cell subset sorted from them (not recorded which). These receptors were taken from an adult woman who had mild COVID-19 (a few samples of this study predate the infection). Cell type and time point are not known.

This clonotype was detected only a few times. The rearrangement uses TRBV20-1 and TRBJ2-7; D is perhaps TRBD2 (6 bases). The CDR3 sequence is 12 residues long. Trimming removed 5 bases at V and 4 bases at J, with 12 bases between. The V gene's germline CDR1 is DFQATT and CDR2 SNEGSKA (reference sequence). The CDR3 DNA is TGCAGTGCTCAGTCGGAGGGTTACGAGCAGTACTTC. It yields the protein CSAQSEGYEQYF.

The chain has TRBV7-2 and TRBJ1-5, with unresolved D. CDR1 and CDR2 from the germline V gene are SGHTA and FQGNSA. The V gene lost 3 bases and the J gene lost 3 bases, with 12 bases spanning the gap. This CDR3 has 15 amino acids. The CDR3 nucleotides read TGTGCCAGCAGCTTTACGGGGAGTTTCAATCAGCCCCAGCATTTT. Residues: CASSFTGSFNQPQHF.

This chain joins TRBV5-4 and TRBJ2-3; D is unresolved. CDR1 and CDR2 from the germline V gene are SGHNT and YYREEE (reference sequence). Trimming took 3 bases from V and 4 from J, leaving 6 bases between them. This CDR3 region has 12 residues. CDR3 coding DNA: TGTGCCAGCAGCTCCTCCGCAGATACGCAGTATTTT. As protein: CASSSSADTQYF.